The clone carrying this T cell receptor (beta chain) was observed a handful of times. This record comes from a study of blood T cell repertoires in COVID-19. Looking at the study overall: COVID-19 samples from acute and convalescent phases originated in the United States, Italy and Spain. PBMCs, B-cell-depleted T cells, or T cells were the source of the cDNA or gDNA that made up the material.

The authors' processing: Using reference gene primer amplification, nucleated cell counts were estimated. Assay used: immunoSEQ multiplex PCR; TCRdb lists only in-frame clones, some missing. The V and J calls and clone size come from that table; D and trimming were worked out from the DNA. Among 85,000 to 95,000 clones listed, around nine tenths were seen once. The CDR3 is made up of 13 amino acids. The V end was cut by 3 bases, the J end by 8 bases, with 10 bases between. CDR1 and CDR2 from the germline V gene are LNHDA and SQIVND (reference sequence). The chain joins TRBV19 to TRBJ1-4; D gene ambiguous. This receptor was taken from a woman aged 80 or over with acute or convalescent COVID-19. The sample comprised peripheral blood. CDR3 in DNA: TGTGCCAGTAGTATTAAGCCGAGGGAAAAACTGTTTTTT. Residues: CASSIKPREKLFF. Full variable domain (missing parts from reference TRBV19 and TRBJ1-4): DGGITQSPKYLFRKEGQNVTLSCEQNLNHDAMYWYRQDPGQGLRLIYYSQIVNDFQKGDIAEGYSVSREKKESFPLTVTSAQKNPTAFYLCASSIKPREKLFFGSGTQLSVL.